Shown below are 14 T cell receptor beta chains from a single sample sequenced in a study of CD8 T cells in ankylosing spondylitis. TCRdb re-analysed the 5' RACE reads in MiXCR, keeping a single row per CDR3 protein. The repertoire holds 25,000 to 30,000 distinct CDR3 sequences, 7.9% seen once, with 30% in the top ten. What was sequenced was blood. The receptor set was obtained from a male donor with ankylosing spondylitis or in good health (not recorded which).

This clonotype came up a few times. The chain recombines TRBV28 with TRBJ2-2; tentative D call: TRBD2 (5 bases). Germline CDR1 MDHEN, CDR2 SYDVKM. Trimming removed 8 bases at V and 6 bases at J, with 13 bases between. The CDR3 totals 13 residues. CDR3 in DNA: TGTGCCAGCGAGGTTGCGGGCTCCGGGGAGCTGTTTTTT. Its translation is CASEVAGSGELFF.

The chain couples TRBV20-1 to TRBJ2-1; 7 bases match TRBD2. The CDR3 has 15 residues. The V and J ends lost 1 base and 9 bases, in that order; junction bases with no gene match: 12. The germline V gene has CDR1 DFQATT and CDR2 SNEGSKA (reference sequence). The CDR3 sequence: CSARVGAGIRVEQFF. The DNA of the CDR3 is TGCAGTGCTAGAGTGGGAGCGGGAATCCGTGTTGAGCAGTTCTTC.

This chain joins TRBV6-2 or TRBV6-3 and TRBJ2-1; 12 bases agree with TRBD2. V gave up 10 bases and J gave up 0 bases; unmatched junction bases: 7. The germline V gene encodes CDR1 MNHEY and CDR2 SVGEGT. The CDR3 totals 16 residues. CDR3: CANGTSGLSSYNEQFF. CDR3 sequence (DNA): TGTGCCAACGGGACTAGCGGGTTGAGCTCCTACAATGAGCAGTTCTTC.

This clonotype was detected ten times or more. The junction does not match germline at one end; this may be a read error. The V and J genes are TRBV7-9 and TRBJ2-3; 7 nucleotides agree with TRBD2. Germline CDR1 and CDR2: SEHNR and FQNEAQ (reference sequence). The CDR3 has 14 amino acids. The CDR3 DNA follows: TGTGCCAGCAGCCGCCGGGACTACACATATACGCAGTATTTT. Translating it yields CASSRRDYTYTQYF.

This chain connects TRBV11-2 to TRBJ2-3, with TRBD2 matching 15 bases. CDR1 is SGHAT and CDR2 is FQNNGV in the germline V gene. V shed 5 bases, J shed 0 bases, and the junction held 6 bases outside the gene matches. This CDR3 has 18 residues. CDR3 in amino acids: CASSPGLAGGFSTDTQYF. DNA of the CDR3: TGTGCCAGCAGCCCAGGACTAGCGGGAGGGTTTAGCACAGATACGCAGTATTTT. Based on the CDR3 plus reference TRBV11-2 and TRBJ2-3, the full variable domain is EAGVAQSPRYKIIEKRQSVAFWCNPISGHATLYWYQQILGQGPKLLIQFQNNGVVDDSQLPKDRFSAERLKGVDSTLKIQPAKLEDSAVYLCASSPGLAGGFSTDTQYFGPGTRLTVL.

The CDR3 loop is CSASTSGVYNEQFF. In DNA, the CDR3 is TGCAGTGCTTCAACTAGCGGGGTCTACAATGAGCAGTTCTTC. The V call is TRBV20-1, the J call TRBJ2-1; 10 bases fit TRBD2. CDR1 DFQATT and CDR2 SNEGSKA come from the germline V gene (reference sequence). This CDR3 contains 14 residues. The V and J ends lost 5 bases and 3 bases, in that order; junction bases with no gene match: 4.

In nucleotides, the CDR3 is TGTGCCAGCATGGGGTCCGGGACTAGCAGTAGGAATGAGCAGTTCTTC. Encoded protein: CASMGSGTSSRNEQFF. The rearrangement uses TRBV6-5 and TRBJ2-1; 9 nucleotides agree with TRBD2. The V and J ends lost 7 bases and 7 bases, in that order; junction bases with no gene match: 14. CDR3 size: 16 residues. The germline gives CDR1 MNHEY, CDR2 SVGAGI.

This clonotype has at least ten counts. The chain has TRBV29-1 and TRBJ2-1; D might be TRBD2 (6 bases). Germline V gene sequence: CDR1 SQVTM, CDR2 ANQGSEA. V lost 4 bases, J lost 9 bases, and 16 bases lay in between. The CDR3 has 13 amino acids. The CDR3 bases are TGCAGCGTTGTGGGGGGAGCCCTTTTTGAGCAGTTCTTC. Amino acid sequence: CSVVGGALFEQFF.

This clonotype came up a few times. J is TRBJ2-1 and V is TRBV20-1, with D maybe TRBD1 (5 bases). V was cut by 0 bases and J by 8 bases, with 17 bases left in between. Germline V gene data show CDR1 as DFQATT and CDR2 as SNEGSKA (reference sequence). The CDR3 totals 15 residues. The CDR3 DNA reads TGCAGTGCTAGAGACGGCATAAGGGGTTGGTATGAGCAGTTCTTC. It translates to CSARDGIRGWYEQFF.

This clonotype was detected many times. The CDR3: CASSSLGSGNTGELFF. The CDR3 bases are TGTGCCAGCAGTTCCCTTGGTAGCGGAAACACCGGGGAGCTGTTTTTT. The chain recombines TRBV6-5 with TRBJ2-2, with a tentative D call TRBD2 (6 bases). The CDR3 totals 16 residues. Deletions cut 4 bases from V and 2 bases from J, with 14 bases between. Germline loops: CDR1 MNHEY, CDR2 SVGAGI.

This sequence joins TRBV12-3 or TRBV12-4 and TRBJ2-3; tentatively, D is TRBD2 (6 bases). There are 14 residues in the CDR3. With 6 bases removed from V and 5 bases from J, the gap between germline ends came to 15 bases. The chain's CDR3 is CASRGPGREDTQYF. The CDR3 DNA reads as TGTGCCAGCAGGGGGCCCGGGAGAGAAGATACGCAGTATTTT.

The chain joins TRBV7-9 to TRBJ2-3, with D tentatively TRBD1 (6 bases). The germline V gene encodes CDR1 SEHNR and CDR2 FQNEAQ (reference sequence). V lost 4 bases to trimming and J lost 0 bases, with 8 bases between them. The CDR3 runs 14 residues. The CDR3 loop reads CASSYGQSTDTQYF. The CDR3 bases are TGTGCCAGCAGCTACGGACAGAGCACAGATACGCAGTATTTT.

The V and J genes are TRBV7-3 and TRBJ2-2; TRBD1 matches 9 bases. Trimming removed 5 bases from V and 2 bases from J; junction bases left unmatched: 6. The CDR3 runs to 16 residues. CDR1 is SGHTA, CDR2 FQGTGA, per germline. CDR3 bases: TGTGCCAGCAGCCCGCGGACAGGGGCCAACACCGGGGAGCTGTTTTTT. It codes for CASSPRTGANTGELFF.

This clonotype was seen at least ten times. The CDR3 DNA reads TGCAGCGTTCCTGGGGGGTGGAATGAGCAGTTCTTC. Protein sequence: CSVPGGWNEQFF. J is TRBJ2-1 and V is TRBV29-1, with TRBD2 as a possible D gene (6 bases). The V end lost 5 bases, the J end lost 7 bases, and 12 bases lay between the germline ends. The germline V gene has CDR1 SQVTM and CDR2 ANQGSEA. There are 12 residues in the CDR3.